This T cell receptor beta chain was captured by sequencing in a study of T cells in Graves' hyperthyroidism and ophthalmopathy. Study at large: Specimen type is peripheral blood, collected at initial diagnosis prior to any treatment.

Findings and caveats of the study: A median roughly 6.6 months before onset, the model predicted ophthalmopathy.

In this sample, this clonotype turned up many times. Its antigen is not identified. Authors of the study amplified TCR beta CDR3 regions from RNA transcripts. HTBI primers were the set used in a first-round RT-PCR of the TCR CDR3. TCRdb recomputed calls from the multiplex PCR reads with MiXCR, one row per CDR3 protein. Seen here are 200,000 to 250,000 distinct CDR3 sequences, 18% observed once, and the top ten hold around 47%. Patients counted as stable if ophthalmopathy did not develop within 18 months. Uncontrolled infections, other autoimmune diseases, pregnancy or lactation led to exclusion of patients. Sequenced input: blood. The sequence derives from a man aged 40-49 years with Graves' hyperthyroidism.

CDR3 protein: CASSYGADYEQYF. CDR3 in DNA: TGTGCCAGCAGTTACGGGGCAGACTACGAGCAGTACTTC. V usage is TRBV6-2 or TRBV6-3 and J usage is TRBJ2-7; tentative D call: TRBD1 (5 bases). The CDR3 has 13 residues. Germline values: CDR1 MNHEY, CDR2 SVGEGT. The ends were cut back, 2 bases at V and 3 bases at J, with 8 bases in the middle.